This T cell receptor (beta chain) was identified during a study of T-cell reconstitution after alpha-beta-depleted transplantation in children. It was with unique molecular identifiers that the TCRbeta library was prepared. In TCRdb, the PCR reads were re-called with MiXCR into one record per CDR3 protein. The sample lists about 220,000 distinct CDR3 sequences, under 20% occurring once. The CDR3 length is 16 residues. Per the germline V gene, CDR1 is SSHAT and CDR2 is FNYEAQ (reference sequence). Study-wide results and caveats: At one year after transplant, newly produced T cells mostly accounted for T-cell counts and diversity. Some patients owed their high day-60 TCRbeta diversity to surviving recipient T cells and thymic progenitors.

In its sample, this clonotype was seen a few times. Its antigen is not identified. One end of the junction varies from germline; a read error may be responsible. This clonotype originated in a male patient aged 2-10 years who had a stem cell transplant for acute lymphoblastic leukemia, so the T cells may come from the graft donor. Sequenced material: PBMCs, mostly from graft donor cells, taken 360 days after TCRalphabeta/CD19-depleted stem cell transplant. The chain recombines TRBV7-7 with TRBJ2-5; 13 nucleotides agree with TRBD2. The CDR3 DNA reads as TGTGCTAGCAGCCGAGGACTAGCGGGGGACCAAGAGACCCAGTACTTC. Its translation: CASSRGLAGDQETQYF.